The 11 T cell receptor beta chains below come from one sample, sequenced in a study of shared clonotypes between healthy human individuals. Generated by immunoSEQ multiplex PCR, the TCRdb table keeps only in-frame clones and is missing some. The data contain about 1.1 million clones, around 78% of them singletons. What was sequenced was memory CD4+ T cells from PBMCs. Subset reported: CD45RA-negative fraction. The receptors come from a young man in good health. Some clones in this sample may be carry-over from other donors' samples.

The CDR3 protein is CASSLDPGADTEAFF. The CDR3 DNA reads TGTGCCAGCAGCTTAGACCCGGGGGCAGACACTGAAGCTTTCTTT. The chain carries TRBV7-2 and TRBJ1-1; D perhaps matches TRBD1 (6 bases). The CDR3 is 15 residues long. CDR1 is SGHTA, CDR2 FQGNSA, per germline. V lost 1 base and J lost 3, with 12 bases in between.

This clone occurred many times. This chain uses TRBV6-6 with TRBJ2-1, with a possible D match to TRBD2 (6 bases). The CDR3 totals 14 residues. Germline V gene data show CDR1 as MNHNY and CDR2 as SVGAGI (reference sequence). V lost 2 bases, J lost 9 bases, and 14 bases lay in between. The DNA of the CDR3 is TGTGCCAGCAGTTACGCGGGGTTGGGAGTTGAGCAGTTCTTC. It specifies CASSYAGLGVEQFF.

This chain links TRBV5-6 with TRBJ2-1; TRBD2 matches at 11 bases. The CDR3 is made up of 16 amino acids. V was clipped by 2 bases and J by 7 bases; unmatched bases: 8. The germline V gene encodes CDR1 SGHDT and CDR2 YYEEEE. In DNA form, the CDR3 reads TGTGCCAGCAGCTTCTTTAGCGGGAGGGCCGGAAATGAGCAGTTCTTC. Encoded protein: CASSFFSGRAGNEQFF.

The V and J genes are TRBV6-1 and TRBJ1-5, with D unresolved. This CDR3 is built from 12 residues. The V and J ends lost 7 bases and 6 bases respectively, with 10 bases between them. Germline V gives CDR1 MNHNS, CDR2 SASEGT. In DNA, the CDR3 is TGTGCCAGCATTAGTATGGGTCAGCCCCAGCATTTT. Translation gives CASISMGQPQHF.

The chain recombines TRBV6-4 with TRBJ2-5; D not resolved. V was cut by 9 bases and J by 1 base, with 12 bases left in between. The CDR3 is made up of 13 amino acids. Germline CDR1 and CDR2: MRHNA and SNTAGT. The CDR3: CARRHIRQETQYF. In nucleotides, the CDR3 is TGTGCCAGGCGACATATCCGCCAAGAGACCCAGTACTTC.

The chain employs TRBV5-4 and TRBJ2-2; D tentatively fits TRBD1 or TRBD2 (5 bases each). Per germline, CDR1 SGHNT and CDR2 YYREEE (reference sequence). This CDR3 is 18 amino acids long. Trimming removed 1 base at V and 7 bases at J, with 23 bases between. The CDR3 reads CASSLPGVGTTFFGELFF. The CDR3 nucleotides are TGTGCCAGCAGCTTGCCTGGGGTCGGGACCACTTTTTTCGGGGAGCTGTTTTTT.

The chain employs TRBV18 and TRBJ1-1, with TRBD1 matching 7 bases. The CDR3 extends over 15 amino acids. Trimming cost V 3 bases and J 7 bases; bases outside gene matches: 11. Per germline, CDR1 KGHSH and CDR2 LQKENI. The CDR3 loop is CASSPQVAGQVEAFF. CDR3 DNA sequence: TGTGCCAGCTCACCCCAAGTCGCCGGACAGGTTGAAGCTTTCTTT.

The chain is built from TRBV7-8 and TRBJ1-6; 7 positions match TRBD1. The V gene's germline CDR1 is SGHVS and CDR2 FQNEAQ. The CDR3 is 15 residues long. The J segment lost 8 bases and the V segment lost 5 bases, leaving 9 bases of the junction unmatched. This chain's CDR3 is CASSQRQGLDSPLHF. The CDR3 DNA is TGTGCCAGCAGCCAAAGACAGGGTTTGGATTCACCCCTCCACTTT.

The V call is TRBV28, the J call TRBJ1-2; D gene ambiguous. Germline-derived CDR1 and CDR2 are MDHEN and SYDVKM. The CDR3 runs to 12 residues. The V gene lost 5 bases and the J gene lost 5 bases, with 9 bases spanning the gap. CDR3 sequence (DNA): TGTGCCAGCAGTGCAGTCGAGTATGGCTACACCTTC. It yields the protein CASSAVEYGYTF.

This chain uses TRBV29-1 with TRBJ1-2; D is ambiguous. Trimming removed 4 bases from V and 8 bases from J, with 20 bases in between. The CDR3 is made up of 14 amino acids. CDR1 is SQVTM, CDR2 ANQGSEA, per germline. CDR3 in DNA: TGCAGCGTTGTATTCCAGGTGATGGGCTTAGGCTACACCTTC. This codes for CSVVFQVMGLGYTF.

This chain joins TRBV7-3 and TRBJ2-2; 7 nucleotides align to TRBD2. The CDR3 is 16 residues long. Germline lookup yields CDR1 SGHTA and CDR2 FQGTGA. V gave up 5 bases and J gave up 0 bases; unmatched junction bases: 6. CDR3 bases: TGTGCCAGCAGCCCTCAAGCGGGGCCGAACACCGGGGAGCTGTTTTTT. Amino acid sequence: CASSPQAGPNTGELFF.